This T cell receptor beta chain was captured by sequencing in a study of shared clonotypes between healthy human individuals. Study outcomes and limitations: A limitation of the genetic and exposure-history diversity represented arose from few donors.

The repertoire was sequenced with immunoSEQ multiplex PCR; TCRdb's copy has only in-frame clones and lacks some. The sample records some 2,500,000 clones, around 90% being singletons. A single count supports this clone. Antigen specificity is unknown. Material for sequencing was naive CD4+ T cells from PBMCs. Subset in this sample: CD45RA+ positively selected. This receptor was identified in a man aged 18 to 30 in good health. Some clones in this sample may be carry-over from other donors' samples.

CDR3 loop: CASSQGKTSRSYNEQFF. CDR3 nucleotide sequence: TGCGCCAGCAGCCAAGGGAAAACCTCTCGCTCCTACAATGAGCAGTTCTTC. This chain uses TRBV4-1 with TRBJ2-1; D is ambiguous. The CDR3 runs 17 residues. From germline, CDR1 is MGHRA and CDR2 YSYEKL. Trimming cost V 1 base and J 0 bases, with 13 bases left between them.